Listed here are 3 T cell receptor beta chains from one sample, sequenced in a study of blood T cells in healthy people across ages. Through a sample-barcoded 5' primer and a J-beta primer mix, a second PCR was run for 7 to 11 cycles. Using its own MiXCR run on the 5' RACE reads, TCRdb lists one record per CDR3 protein. The sample holds fewer than 1,200,000 distinct CDR3 sequences, around 27% seen once. These same data were also listed under a study on T cells of mothers and their children.

The sequenced sample consisted of blood. The receptor source for this set is a girl aged 2 to 9 in good health.

The V call is TRBV28, the J call TRBJ1-3; no firm D call. The germline V and J ends were trimmed by 6 bases and 0 bases, with 12 bases remaining between them. This CDR3 has 15 residues. Germline CDR1 is MDHEN and CDR2 is SYDVKM. DNA of the CDR3: TGTGCCAGCAGAAAAACGCTCCTCTCTGGAAACACCATATATTTT. It codes for CASRKTLLSGNTIYF.

The V call is TRBV7-2, the J call TRBJ2-5, with D unclear. Germline CDR1 and CDR2: SGHTA and FQGNSA. CDR3 length equals 16 residues. The ends were cut back, 1 base at V and 0 bases at J, with 12 bases in the middle. CDR3 DNA: TGTGCCAGCAGCTTAGGGTGGGCAGTTTACCAAGAGACCCAGTACTTC. Translating it yields CASSLGWAVYQETQYF.

The V gene is TRBV15, the J gene TRBJ2-7; D is tentatively TRBD1 or TRBD2 (5 bases each). The CDR3 is 16 residues long. V was trimmed by 0 bases and J by 2 bases, leaving 14 bases between them. Germline V lookup: CDR1 LNHNV, CDR2 YYDKDF (reference sequence). The chain's CDR3 is CATSRDLPTGPYEQYF. CDR3 coding DNA: TGTGCCACCAGCAGAGACCTCCCCACGGGACCCTACGAGCAGTACTTC.